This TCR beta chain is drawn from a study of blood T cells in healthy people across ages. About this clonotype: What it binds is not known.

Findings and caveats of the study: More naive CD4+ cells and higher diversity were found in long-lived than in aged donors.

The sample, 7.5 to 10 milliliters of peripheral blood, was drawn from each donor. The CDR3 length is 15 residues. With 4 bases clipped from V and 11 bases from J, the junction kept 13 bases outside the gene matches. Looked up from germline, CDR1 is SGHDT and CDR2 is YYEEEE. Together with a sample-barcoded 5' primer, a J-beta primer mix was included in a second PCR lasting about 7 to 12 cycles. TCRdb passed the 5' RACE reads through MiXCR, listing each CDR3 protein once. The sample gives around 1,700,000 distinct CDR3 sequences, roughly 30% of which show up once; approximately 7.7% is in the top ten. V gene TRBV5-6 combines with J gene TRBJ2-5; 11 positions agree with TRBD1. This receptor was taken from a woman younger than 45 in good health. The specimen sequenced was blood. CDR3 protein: CASSGGQGASDEQYF. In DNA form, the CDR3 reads TGTGCCAGCAGCGGCGGACAGGGGGCGAGCGATGAGCAGTACTTC.